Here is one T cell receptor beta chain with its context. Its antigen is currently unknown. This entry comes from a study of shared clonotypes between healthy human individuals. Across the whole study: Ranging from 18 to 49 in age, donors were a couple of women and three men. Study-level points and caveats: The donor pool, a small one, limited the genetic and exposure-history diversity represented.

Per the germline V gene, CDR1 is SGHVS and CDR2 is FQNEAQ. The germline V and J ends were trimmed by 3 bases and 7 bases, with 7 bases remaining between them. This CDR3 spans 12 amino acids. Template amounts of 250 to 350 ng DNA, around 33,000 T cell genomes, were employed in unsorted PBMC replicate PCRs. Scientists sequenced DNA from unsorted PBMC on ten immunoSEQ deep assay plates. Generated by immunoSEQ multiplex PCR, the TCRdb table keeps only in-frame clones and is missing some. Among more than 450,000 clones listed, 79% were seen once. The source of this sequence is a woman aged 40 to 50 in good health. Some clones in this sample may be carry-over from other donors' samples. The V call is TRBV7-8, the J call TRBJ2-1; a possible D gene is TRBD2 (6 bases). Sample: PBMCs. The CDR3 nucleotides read TGTGCCAGCAGCTTTAGCGGAAATGAGCAGTTCTTC. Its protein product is CASSFSGNEQFF.